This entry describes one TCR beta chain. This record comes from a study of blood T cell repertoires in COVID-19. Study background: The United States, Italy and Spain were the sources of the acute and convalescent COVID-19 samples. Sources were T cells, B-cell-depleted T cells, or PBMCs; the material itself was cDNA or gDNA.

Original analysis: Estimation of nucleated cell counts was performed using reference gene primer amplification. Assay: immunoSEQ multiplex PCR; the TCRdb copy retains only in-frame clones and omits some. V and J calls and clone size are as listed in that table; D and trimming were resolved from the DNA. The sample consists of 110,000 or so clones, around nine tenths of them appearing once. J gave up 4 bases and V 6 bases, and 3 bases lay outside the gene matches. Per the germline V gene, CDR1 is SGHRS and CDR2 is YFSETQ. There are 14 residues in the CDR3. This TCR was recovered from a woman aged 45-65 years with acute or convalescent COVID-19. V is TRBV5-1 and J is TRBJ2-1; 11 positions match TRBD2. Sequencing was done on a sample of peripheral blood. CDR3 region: CASTVAGGYNEQFF. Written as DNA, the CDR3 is TGCGCCAGCACGGTAGCGGGAGGGTACAATGAGCAGTTCTTC.